The T cell receptor (beta chain) described here comes from a study of blood T cell repertoires in COVID-19. There are 17 residues in the CDR3. The V gene's germline CDR1 is LNHDA and CDR2 SQIVND (reference sequence). V was clipped by 0 bases and J by 3 bases; unmatched bases: 6. Original processing notes: It was from reference gene primer amplification that nucleated cell counts were estimated. The table came from immunoSEQ multiplex PCR; TCRdb's copy has only in-frame clones and leaves some out. From that table come the V and J calls and clone size; the DNA was used to work out D and trimming. The sample has more than 150,000 clones; 87% are singletons.

Sequencing input: peripheral blood. This chain links TRBV19 with TRBJ2-2, with 8 positions matching TRBD2. The sequence was obtained from a woman in her 70s with COVID-19, enrolled during active disease. DNA of the CDR3: TGTGCCAGTAGTATAGATGTCCTAGCGGGTTACACCGGGGAGCTGTTTTTT. Protein sequence: CASSIDVLAGYTGELFF.